The 9 T cell receptor beta chains reported below all come from one sample, sequenced in a study of T cell responses to AZD1222 COVID-19 vaccine. Repertoires were generated with immunoSEQ multiplex PCR, while TCRdb's copy carries only in-frame clones and drops some. The sample lists 110,000 to 150,000 clones, about 92% occurring once. Here the sequenced sample was peripheral blood, taken on day 0 of AZD1222 vaccination. Receptors were obtained from an adult in good health.

V and J are TRBV5-6 and TRBJ1-6; D gene unclear. The CDR3 consists of 14 residues. Deletions cut 2 bases from V and 5 bases from J, with 8 bases between. Germline loops: CDR1 SGHDT, CDR2 YYEEEE. The CDR3 is CASSFGYNNSPLHF. CDR3 in DNA: TGTGCCAGCAGCTTTGGGTACAATAATTCACCCCTCCACTTT.

The V gene is TRBV5-1, the J gene TRBJ2-2, with D possibly TRBD2 on 5 matching bases. Germline CDR1 and CDR2: SGHRS and YFSETQ. V lost 2 bases, J lost 0 bases, and 11 bases lay in between. The CDR3 has 16 residues. The CDR3 here is CASSFGIRANTGELFF. DNA for the CDR3: TGCGCCAGCAGCTTCGGGATTCGCGCGAACACCGGGGAGCTGTTTTTT.

This sequence joins TRBV11-3 and TRBJ1-2; 10 bases map to TRBD1. J was trimmed by 7 bases and V by 5 bases; bases with no gene match: 4. This CDR3 comprises 13 residues. The germline V gene has CDR1 SGHNT and CDR2 YENEEA. Here the CDR3 DNA reads TGTGCCAGCAGCCGCCGGACAGGGGGTGGCTACACCTTC. Amino acid sequence: CASSRRTGGGYTF. The full variable domain, in which reference TRBV11-3 and TRBJ1-2 provide the parts outside the CDR3, is EAGVVQSPRYKIIEKKQPVAFWCNPISGHNTLYWYLQNLGQGPELLIRYENEEAVDDSQLPKDRFSAERLKGVDSTLKIQPAELGDSAVYLCASSRRTGGGYTFGSGTRLTVV.

This chain connects TRBV6-5 to TRBJ1-4; D may be TRBD1 (6 bases). The CDR3 length is 15 residues. Per germline, CDR1 MNHEY and CDR2 SVGAGI. Trimming took 6 bases from V and 8 from J, leaving 19 bases between them. CDR3 amino acids: CASSRRQVPIEKLFF. The CDR3 DNA reads as TGTGCCAGCAGCCGCAGACAGGTTCCGATCGAAAAACTGTTTTTT.

V is TRBV9 and J is TRBJ1-4; D ambiguous. Germline CDR1 SGDLS, CDR2 YYNGEE. The CDR3 loop spans 14 amino acids. V lost 2 bases, J lost 4 bases, and 9 bases lay in between. The CDR3 region is CASSVKGDNEKLFF. Written as DNA, the CDR3 is TGTGCCAGCAGCGTGAAGGGTGATAATGAAAAACTGTTTTTT.

To note about this clone: Other DNA sequences in this specimen translate into the identical CDR3. Here the CDR3 reads CASSLKGGTEAFF. DNA for the CDR3: TGTGCCAGCAGCTTAAAGGGGGGCACTGAAGCTTTCTTT. The rearrangement uses TRBV7-3 and TRBJ1-1; D may be TRBD1 (6 bases). Trimming took off 1 base at V and 4 bases at J, with 7 bases between the two ends. CDR1 and CDR2 (germline): SGHTA, FQGTGA. This CDR3 has 13 residues.

This sequence joins TRBV6-5 and TRBJ2-1; D may correspond to TRBD1 or TRBD2 (5 bases each). CDR1 MNHEY and CDR2 SVGAGI come from the germline V gene. The CDR3 totals 14 residues. Trimming removed 2 bases from V and 7 bases from J, with 12 bases in between. CDR3 in amino acids: CASSYGGPSNEQFF. The CDR3 nucleotides read TGTGCCAGCAGTTACGGGGGACCGTCAAATGAGCAGTTCTTC.

The chain is built from TRBV6-5 and TRBJ1-4; TRBD1 might be the D (5 bases). With 6 bases removed from V and 8 bases from J, the gap between germline ends came to 16 bases. Germline V gene lookup returns CDR1 MNHEY and CDR2 SVGAGI. This CDR3 is 14 amino acids long. The CDR3 spells CASSRRGEAEKLFF. The CDR3 DNA reads TGTGCCAGCAGCCGCCGGGGGGAAGCAGAAAAACTGTTTTTT.

V usage is TRBV6-4 and J usage is TRBJ2-1, with TRBD1 matching over 12 bases. After removal of 9 bases from V and 7 bases from J, the junction contained 4 bases not matched to a gene. From germline, CDR1 is MRHNA and CDR2 SNTAGT. The CDR3 is made up of 13 amino acids. The DNA for the CDR3 is TGTGCCAGTGGGACAGGGGGCAGAAATGAGCAGTTCTTC. Translated, it gives CASGTGGRNEQFF.